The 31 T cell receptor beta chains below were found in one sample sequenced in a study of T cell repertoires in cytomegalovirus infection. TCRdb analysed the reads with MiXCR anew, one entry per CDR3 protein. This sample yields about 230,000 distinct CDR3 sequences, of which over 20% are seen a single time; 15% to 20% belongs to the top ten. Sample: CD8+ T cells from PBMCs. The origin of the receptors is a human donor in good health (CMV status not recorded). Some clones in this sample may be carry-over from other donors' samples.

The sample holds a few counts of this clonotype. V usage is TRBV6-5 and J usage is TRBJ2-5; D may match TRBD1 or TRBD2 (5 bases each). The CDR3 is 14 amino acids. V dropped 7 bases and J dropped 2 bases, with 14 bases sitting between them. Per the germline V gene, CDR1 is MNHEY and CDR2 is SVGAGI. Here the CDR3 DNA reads TGTGCCAGCACTGAGGTGGGGGTTCAAGAGACCCAGTACTTC. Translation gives CASTEVGVQETQYF.

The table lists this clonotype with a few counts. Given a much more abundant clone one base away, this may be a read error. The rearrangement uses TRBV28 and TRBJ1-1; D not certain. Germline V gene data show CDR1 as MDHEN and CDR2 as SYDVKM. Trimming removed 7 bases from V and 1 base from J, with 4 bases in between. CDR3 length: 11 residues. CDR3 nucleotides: TGTGCCAGCAACCAGAACACTGAAGCTTTCTTT. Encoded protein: CASNQNTEAFF. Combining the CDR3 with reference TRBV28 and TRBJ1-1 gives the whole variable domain DVKVTQSSRYLVKRTGEKVFLECVQDMDHENMFWYRQDPGLGLRLIYFSYDVKMKEKGDIPEGYSVSREKKERFSLILESASTNQTSMYLCASNQNTEAFFGQGTRLTVV.

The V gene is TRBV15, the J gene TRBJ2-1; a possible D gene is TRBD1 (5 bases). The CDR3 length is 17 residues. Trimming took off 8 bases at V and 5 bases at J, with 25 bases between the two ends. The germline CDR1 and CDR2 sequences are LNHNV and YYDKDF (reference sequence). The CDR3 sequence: CATGHRVDIVSDNEQFF. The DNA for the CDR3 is TGTGCCACCGGCCATCGGGTGGACATTGTGTCGGACAATGAGCAGTTCTTC.

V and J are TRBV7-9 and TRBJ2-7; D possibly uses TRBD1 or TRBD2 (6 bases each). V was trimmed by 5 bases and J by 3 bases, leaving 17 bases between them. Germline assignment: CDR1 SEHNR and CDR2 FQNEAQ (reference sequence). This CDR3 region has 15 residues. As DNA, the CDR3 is TGTGCCAGCAGCGGACGGGGGCCCGGCCACTACGAGCAGTACTTC. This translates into CASSGRGPGHYEQYF.

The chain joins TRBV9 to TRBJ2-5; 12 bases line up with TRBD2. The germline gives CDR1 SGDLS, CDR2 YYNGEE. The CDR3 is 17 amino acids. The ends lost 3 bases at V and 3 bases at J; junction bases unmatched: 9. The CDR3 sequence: CASSAGTSGYIKETQYF. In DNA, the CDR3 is TGTGCCAGCAGCGCAGGGACTAGCGGGTATATAAAAGAGACCCAGTACTTC.

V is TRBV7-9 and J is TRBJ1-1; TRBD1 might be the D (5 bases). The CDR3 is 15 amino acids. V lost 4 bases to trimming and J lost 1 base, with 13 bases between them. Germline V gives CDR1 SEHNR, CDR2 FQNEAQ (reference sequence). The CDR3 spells CASSYSGGGNTEAFF. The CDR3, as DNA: TGTGCCAGCAGCTACTCCGGCGGGGGGAACACTGAAGCTTTCTTT.

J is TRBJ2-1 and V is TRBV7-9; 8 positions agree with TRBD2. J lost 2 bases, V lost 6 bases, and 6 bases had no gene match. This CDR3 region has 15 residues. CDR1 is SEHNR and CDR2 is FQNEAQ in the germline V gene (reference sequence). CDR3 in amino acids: CASRTGAGAYNEQFF. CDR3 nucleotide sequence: TGTGCCAGCAGAACAGGAGCGGGGGCCTACAATGAGCAGTTCTTC. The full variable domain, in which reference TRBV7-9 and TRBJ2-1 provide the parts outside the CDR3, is DTGVSQNPRHKITKRGQNVTFRCDPISEHNRLYWYRQTLGQGPEFLTYFQNEAQLEKSRLLSDRFSAERPKGSFSTLEIQRTEQGDSAMYLCASRTGAGAYNEQFFGPGTRLTVL.

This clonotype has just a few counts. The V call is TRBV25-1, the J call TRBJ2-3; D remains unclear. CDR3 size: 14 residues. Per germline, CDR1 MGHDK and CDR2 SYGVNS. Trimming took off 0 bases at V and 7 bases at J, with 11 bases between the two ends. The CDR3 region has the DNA TGTGCCAGCAGTGAATATTTCGGGCTGAATACGCAGTATTTT. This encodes CASSEYFGLNTQYF. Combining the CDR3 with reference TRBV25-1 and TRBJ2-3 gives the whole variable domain EADIYQTPRYLVIGTGKKITLECSQTMGHDKMYWYQQDPGMELHLIHYSYGVNSTEKGDLSSESTVSRIRTEHFPLTLESARPSHTSQYLCASSEYFGLNTQYFGPGTRLTVL.

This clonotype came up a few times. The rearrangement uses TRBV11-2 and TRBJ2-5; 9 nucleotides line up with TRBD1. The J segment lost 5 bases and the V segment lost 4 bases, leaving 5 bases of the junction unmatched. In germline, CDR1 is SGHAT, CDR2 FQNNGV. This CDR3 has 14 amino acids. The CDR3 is CASSSGQGDETQYF. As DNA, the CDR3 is TGTGCCAGCAGCTCGGGACAGGGAGACGAGACCCAGTACTTC. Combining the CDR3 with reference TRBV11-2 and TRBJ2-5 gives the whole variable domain EAGVAQSPRYKIIEKRQSVAFWCNPISGHATLYWYQQILGQGPKLLIQFQNNGVVDDSQLPKDRFSAERLKGVDSTLKIQPAKLEDSAVYLCASSSGQGDETQYFGPGTRLLVL.

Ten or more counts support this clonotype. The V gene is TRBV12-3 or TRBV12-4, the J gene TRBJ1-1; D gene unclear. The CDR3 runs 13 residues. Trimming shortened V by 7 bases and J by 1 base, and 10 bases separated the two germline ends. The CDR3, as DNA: TGTGCCAGCACCCCATGGGGGAACACTGAAGCTTTCTTT. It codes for CASTPWGNTEAFF.

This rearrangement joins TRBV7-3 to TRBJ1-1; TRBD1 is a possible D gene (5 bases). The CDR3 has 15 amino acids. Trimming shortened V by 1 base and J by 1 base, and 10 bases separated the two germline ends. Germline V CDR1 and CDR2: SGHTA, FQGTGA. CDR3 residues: CASSLIRGQNTEAFF. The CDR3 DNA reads TGTGCCAGCAGCTTAATTAGAGGACAGAACACTGAAGCTTTCTTT.

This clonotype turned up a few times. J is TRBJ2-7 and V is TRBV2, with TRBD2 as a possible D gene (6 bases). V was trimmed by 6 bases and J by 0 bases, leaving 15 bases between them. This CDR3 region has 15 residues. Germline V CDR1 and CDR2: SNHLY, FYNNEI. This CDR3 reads CASSSGTDRSYEQYF. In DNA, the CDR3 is TGTGCCAGCAGCTCAGGGACTGACCGCTCCTACGAGCAGTACTTC.

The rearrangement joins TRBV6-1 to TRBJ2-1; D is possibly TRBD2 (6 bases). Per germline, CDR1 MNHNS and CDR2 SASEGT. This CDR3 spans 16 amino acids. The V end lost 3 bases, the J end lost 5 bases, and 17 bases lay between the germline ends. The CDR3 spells CASSEGRHTGDNEQFF. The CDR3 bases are TGTGCCAGCAGTGAGGGCCGCCACACGGGGGACAATGAGCAGTTCTTC.

CDR3 coding DNA: TGTGCCAGCAGTTGGACCCGGGGGGCAATTGAGACCCAGTACTTC. This translates into CASSWTRGAIETQYF. The chain is built from TRBV6-2 or TRBV6-3 and TRBJ2-5; the D gene is possibly TRBD2 (7 bases). CDR3 length: 15 amino acids. CDR1 MNHEY and CDR2 SVGEGT come from the germline V gene. Trimming took 4 bases from V and 5 from J, leaving 17 bases between them.

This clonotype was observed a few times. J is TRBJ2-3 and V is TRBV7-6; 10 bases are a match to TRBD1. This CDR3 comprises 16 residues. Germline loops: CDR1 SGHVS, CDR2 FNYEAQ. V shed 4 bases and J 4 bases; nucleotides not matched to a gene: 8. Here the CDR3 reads CASSSSGTGVADTQYF. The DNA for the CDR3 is TGTGCCAGCAGCTCCAGCGGGACAGGGGTAGCAGATACGCAGTATTTT.

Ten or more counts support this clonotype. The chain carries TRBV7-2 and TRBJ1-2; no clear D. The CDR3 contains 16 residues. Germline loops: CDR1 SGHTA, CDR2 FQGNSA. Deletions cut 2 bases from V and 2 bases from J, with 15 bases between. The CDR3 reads CASSLNVRLLNYGYTF. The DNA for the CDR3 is TGTGCCAGCAGCTTAAATGTGAGACTCCTGAACTATGGCTACACCTTC.

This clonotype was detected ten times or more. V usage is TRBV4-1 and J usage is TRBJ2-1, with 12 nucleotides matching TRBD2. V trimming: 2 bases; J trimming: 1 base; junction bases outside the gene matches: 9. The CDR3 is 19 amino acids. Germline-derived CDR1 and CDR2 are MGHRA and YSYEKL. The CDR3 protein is CASSQLTSGGSLSYNEQFF. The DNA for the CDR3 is TGCGCCAGCAGCCAACTGACTAGCGGGGGTTCCCTATCCTACAATGAGCAGTTCTTC.

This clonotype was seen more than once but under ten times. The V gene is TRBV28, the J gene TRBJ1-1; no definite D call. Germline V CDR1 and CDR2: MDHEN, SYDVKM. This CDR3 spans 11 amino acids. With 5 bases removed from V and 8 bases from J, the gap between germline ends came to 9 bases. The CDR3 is CASSTPWEAFF. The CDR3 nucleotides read TGTGCCAGCAGTACCCCATGGGAAGCTTTCTTT.

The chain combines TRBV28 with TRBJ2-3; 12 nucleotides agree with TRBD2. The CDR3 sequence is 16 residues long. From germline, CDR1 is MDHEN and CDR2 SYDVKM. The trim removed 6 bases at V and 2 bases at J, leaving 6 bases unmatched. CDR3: CASSPRTSGVTDTQYF. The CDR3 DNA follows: TGTGCCAGCAGCCCAAGGACTAGCGGGGTCACAGATACGCAGTATTTT. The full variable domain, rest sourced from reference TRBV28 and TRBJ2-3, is DVKVTQSSRYLVKRTGEKVFLECVQDMDHENMFWYRQDPGLGLRLIYFSYDVKMKEKGDIPEGYSVSREKKERFSLILESASTNQTSMYLCASSPRTSGVTDTQYFGPGTRLTVL.

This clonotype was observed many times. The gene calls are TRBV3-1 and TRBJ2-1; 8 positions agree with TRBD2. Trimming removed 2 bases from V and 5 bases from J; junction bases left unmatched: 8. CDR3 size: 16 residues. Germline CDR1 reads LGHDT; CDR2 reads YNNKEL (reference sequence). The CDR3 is CASSQRGFSGDNEQFF. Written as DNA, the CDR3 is TGTGCCAGCAGCCAACGAGGGTTTAGCGGGGACAATGAGCAGTTCTTC.

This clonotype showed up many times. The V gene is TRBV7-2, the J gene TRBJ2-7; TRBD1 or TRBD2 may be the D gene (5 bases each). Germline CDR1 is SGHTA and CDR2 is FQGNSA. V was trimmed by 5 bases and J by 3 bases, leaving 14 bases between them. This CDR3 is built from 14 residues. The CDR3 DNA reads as TGTGCCAGCAGCCCGGGACCAGGATACTACGAGCAGTACTTC. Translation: CASSPGPGYYEQYF.

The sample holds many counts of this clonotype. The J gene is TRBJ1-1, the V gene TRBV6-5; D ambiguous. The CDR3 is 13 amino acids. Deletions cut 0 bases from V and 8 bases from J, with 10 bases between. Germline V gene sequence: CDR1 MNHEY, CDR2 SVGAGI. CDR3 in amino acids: CASSYSIASEAFF. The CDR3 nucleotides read TGTGCCAGCAGTTACTCTATTGCGAGCGAAGCTTTCTTT.

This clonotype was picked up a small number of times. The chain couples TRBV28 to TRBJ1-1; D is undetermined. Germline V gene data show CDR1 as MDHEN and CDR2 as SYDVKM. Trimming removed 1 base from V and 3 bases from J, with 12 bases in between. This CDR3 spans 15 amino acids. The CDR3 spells CASSLSRRKDTEAFF. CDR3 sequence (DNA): TGTGCCAGCAGTTTATCCAGGAGGAAGGACACTGAAGCTTTCTTT.

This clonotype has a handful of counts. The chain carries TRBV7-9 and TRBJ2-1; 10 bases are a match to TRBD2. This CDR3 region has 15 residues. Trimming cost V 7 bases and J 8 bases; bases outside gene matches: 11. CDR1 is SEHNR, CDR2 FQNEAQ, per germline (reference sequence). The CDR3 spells CASTPTSGGAHEQFF. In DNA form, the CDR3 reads TGTGCCAGCACCCCAACGAGCGGGGGGGCGCATGAGCAGTTCTTC. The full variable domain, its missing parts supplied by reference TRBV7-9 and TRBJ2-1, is DTGVSQNPRHKITKRGQNVTFRCDPISEHNRLYWYRQTLGQGPEFLTYFQNEAQLEKSRLLSDRFSAERPKGSFSTLEIQRTEQGDSAMYLCASTPTSGGAHEQFFGPGTRLTVL.

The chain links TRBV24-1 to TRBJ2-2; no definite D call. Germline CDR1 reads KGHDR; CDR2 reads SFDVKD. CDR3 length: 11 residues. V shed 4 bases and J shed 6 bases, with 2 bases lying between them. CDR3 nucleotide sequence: TGTGCCACCAGTGAGGCCGGGGAGCTGTTTTTT. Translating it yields CATSEAGELFF.

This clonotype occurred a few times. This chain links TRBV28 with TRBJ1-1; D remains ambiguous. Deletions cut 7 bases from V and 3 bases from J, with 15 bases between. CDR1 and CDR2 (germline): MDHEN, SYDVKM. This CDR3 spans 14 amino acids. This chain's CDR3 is CASTWVLGDTEAFF. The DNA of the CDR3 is TGTGCCAGCACGTGGGTTTTGGGCGACACTGAAGCTTTCTTT.

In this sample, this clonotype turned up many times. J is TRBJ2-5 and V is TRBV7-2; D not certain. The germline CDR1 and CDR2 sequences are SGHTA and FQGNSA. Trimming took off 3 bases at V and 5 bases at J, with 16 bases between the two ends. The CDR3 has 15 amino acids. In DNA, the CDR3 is TGTGCCAGCAGCTTTGAAAGGACCTCTCGGGAGACCCAGTACTTC. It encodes CASSFERTSRETQYF.

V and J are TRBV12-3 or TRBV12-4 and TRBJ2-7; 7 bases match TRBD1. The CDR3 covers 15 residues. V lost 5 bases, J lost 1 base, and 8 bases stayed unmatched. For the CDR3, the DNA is TGTGCCAGCAGTCAAAAACAGGGGAAATCCTACGAGCAGTACTTC. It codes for CASSQKQGKSYEQYF.

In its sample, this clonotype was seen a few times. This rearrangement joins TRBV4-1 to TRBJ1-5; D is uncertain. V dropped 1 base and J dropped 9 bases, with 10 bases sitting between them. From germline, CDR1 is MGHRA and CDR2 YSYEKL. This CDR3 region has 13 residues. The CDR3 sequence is CASSQAHAGPQHF. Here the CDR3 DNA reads TGCGCCAGCAGCCAAGCCCATGCGGGGCCCCAGCATTTT.

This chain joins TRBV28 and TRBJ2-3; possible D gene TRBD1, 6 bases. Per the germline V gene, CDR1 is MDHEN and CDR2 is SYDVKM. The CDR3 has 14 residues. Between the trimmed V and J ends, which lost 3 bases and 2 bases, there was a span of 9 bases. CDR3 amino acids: CASSFRGNTDTQYF. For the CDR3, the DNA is TGTGCCAGCAGTTTTAGGGGGAACACAGATACGCAGTATTTT.

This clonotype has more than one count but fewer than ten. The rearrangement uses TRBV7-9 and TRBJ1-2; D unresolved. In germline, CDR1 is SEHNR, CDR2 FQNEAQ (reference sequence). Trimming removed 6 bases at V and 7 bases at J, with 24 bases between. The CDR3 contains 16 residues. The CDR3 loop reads CASSPEGMIPDVGYTF. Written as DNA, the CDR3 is TGTGCCAGCAGTCCAGAAGGGATGATTCCCGATGTTGGCTACACCTTC.